Listed below are T cell receptor beta chains from one sample, sequenced in a study of T cells in Graves' hyperthyroidism and ophthalmopathy. TCRdb passed the multiplex PCR reads through MiXCR, listing each CDR3 protein once. The table includes around 700,000 distinct CDR3 sequences, approximately 19% detected once. Sequenced input: blood. The receptors originated from a woman aged 50 to 65 with Graves' hyperthyroidism that later progressed to Graves' ophthalmopathy. Each CDR3 is given with its conserved first and last residue. The order of the fields is V gene, J gene, D gene, clone size, CDR3 protein, CDR3 DNA. A D gene is named only where the DNA matches it firmly. Some rows have no size entry. The others give once, few or many, or a class for an expanded clone.

v_call: TRBV5-4
j_call: TRBJ1-2
d_call: -
clone_size: many
cdr3_aa: CASTVGSGDYGYTF
cdr3_nt: TGTGCCAGCACCGTCGGATCCGGGGACTATGGCTACACCTTC

v_call: TRBV10-3
j_call: TRBJ1-1
d_call: TRBD1
clone_size: -
cdr3_aa: CAANRDRASEAFF
cdr3_nt: TGTGCCGCCAACCGGGACAGGGCTAGTGAAGCTTTCTTT

v_call: TRBV20-1
j_call: TRBJ1-3
d_call: TRBD1
clone_size: few
cdr3_aa: CSAATGENTIYF
cdr3_nt: TGCAGTGCCGCTACAGGGGAAAACACCATATATTTT

v_call: TRBV6-1
j_call: TRBJ1-1
d_call: -
clone_size: few
cdr3_aa: CASGIRVAAFF
cdr3_nt: TGTGCCAGCGGGATCAGGGTTGCAGCTTTCTTT

v_call: TRBV15
j_call: TRBJ2-1
d_call: TRBD2
clone_size: -
cdr3_aa: CATSREVGAGGYNEQFF
cdr3_nt: TGTGCCACCAGCAGAGAGGTAGGAGCGGGAGGCTACAATGAGCAGTTCTTC

v_call: TRBV29-1
j_call: TRBJ1-2
d_call: -
clone_size: few
cdr3_aa: CSVEGLGERGYTF
cdr3_nt: TGCAGCGTTGAAGGGCTAGGGGAGAGAGGCTACACCTTC

v_call: TRBV9
j_call: TRBJ2-3
d_call: TRBD2
clone_size: few
cdr3_aa: CASSVGASGGPWDTQYF
cdr3_nt: TGTGCCAGCAGCGTAGGCGCTAGCGGGGGGCCATGGGATACGCAGTATTTT

v_call: TRBV19
j_call: TRBJ1-1
d_call: -
clone_size: -
cdr3_aa: CASSIDGVPLGAFF
cdr3_nt: TGTGCCAGTAGTATAGACGGGGTTCCACTGGGAGCTTTCTTT

v_call: TRBV5-1
j_call: TRBJ2-2
d_call: TRBD1
clone_size: -
cdr3_aa: CASSLLAGTGGTGELFF
cdr3_nt: TGCGCCAGCAGCCTCCTAGCCGGGACAGGGGGGACCGGGGAGCTGTTTTTT

v_call: TRBV12-3/TRBV12-4
j_call: TRBJ2-3
d_call: -
clone_size: many
cdr3_aa: CASSPDLKQYF
cdr3_nt: TGTGCCAGCAGTCCGGACTTGAAGCAGTATTTT

v_call: TRBV7-8
j_call: TRBJ1-3
d_call: -
clone_size: few
cdr3_aa: CASSTDRPSGNTIYF
cdr3_nt: TGTGCCAGCAGCACCGACAGACCCTCTGGAAACACCATATATTTT

v_call: TRBV12-3/TRBV12-4
j_call: TRBJ2-1
d_call: -
clone_size: few
cdr3_aa: CASSQANRVNEQFF
cdr3_nt: TGTGCCAGCAGCCAGGCCAACAGGGTAAATGAGCAGTTCTTC

v_call: TRBV3-1
j_call: TRBJ1-2
d_call: TRBD1
clone_size: many
cdr3_aa: CASSGGPGGLLYGYTF
cdr3_nt: TGTGCCAGCAGCGGCGGGCCAGGGGGCCTTCTCTATGGCTACACCTTC

v_call: TRBV2
j_call: TRBJ1-4
d_call: -
clone_size: few
cdr3_aa: CASSWGGDNEKLFF
cdr3_nt: TGTGCCAGCAGCTGGGGGGGAGATAATGAAAAACTGTTTTTT

v_call: TRBV10-2
j_call: TRBJ1-1
d_call: -
clone_size: few
cdr3_aa: CASRGGGLNTEAFF
cdr3_nt: TGCGCCAGCAGGGGTGGGGGTTTGAACACTGAAGCTTTCTTT

v_call: TRBV18
j_call: TRBJ2-7
d_call: TRBD2
clone_size: -
cdr3_aa: CASSPYGGTYEQYF
cdr3_nt: TGTGCCAGCTCACCATACGGGGGGACCTACGAGCAGTACTTC

v_call: TRBV7-2
j_call: TRBJ2-3
d_call: TRBD2
clone_size: many
cdr3_aa: CASSLVLAGGPDTQYF
cdr3_nt: TGTGCCAGCAGCTTAGTCCTAGCGGGGGGGCCAGATACGCAGTATTTT

v_call: TRBV2
j_call: TRBJ2-1
d_call: -
clone_size: few
cdr3_aa: CASSEDTHNEQFF
cdr3_nt: TGTGCCAGCAGTGAAGACACCCACAATGAGCAGTTCTTC

v_call: TRBV11-1
j_call: TRBJ2-2
d_call: -
clone_size: few
cdr3_aa: CASSFQGTNTGELFF
cdr3_nt: TGTGCCAGCAGCTTCCAGGGGACGAACACCGGGGAGCTGTTTTTT

v_call: TRBV20-1
j_call: TRBJ2-1
d_call: TRBD2
clone_size: many
cdr3_aa: CSRYRGLAGKEQFF
cdr3_nt: TGCAGCCGCTACCGGGGACTAGCGGGTAAAGAGCAGTTCTTC

v_call: TRBV20-1
j_call: TRBJ1-1
d_call: -
clone_size: many
cdr3_aa: CSARARDTEAFF
cdr3_nt: TGCAGTGCTAGAGCCAGGGACACTGAAGCTTTCTTT

v_call: TRBV19
j_call: TRBJ1-1
d_call: -
clone_size: -
cdr3_aa: CASLSNPTMHTEAFF
cdr3_nt: TGTGCCAGTTTATCGAACCCGACGATGCACACTGAAGCTTTCTTT

v_call: TRBV20-1
j_call: TRBJ2-1
d_call: TRBD1
clone_size: -
cdr3_aa: CSARRGQGAINEQFF
cdr3_nt: TGCAGTGCTAGGAGAGGACAGGGGGCTATAAATGAGCAGTTCTTC

v_call: TRBV19
j_call: TRBJ2-5
d_call: -
clone_size: -
cdr3_aa: CASSAWDGQETQYF
cdr3_nt: TGTGCCAGTAGTGCTTGGGACGGGCAAGAGACCCAGTACTTC

v_call: TRBV12-3/TRBV12-4
j_call: TRBJ1-2
d_call: -
clone_size: many
cdr3_aa: CASSLSNYGYTF
cdr3_nt: TGTGCCAGCAGTTTATCCAACTATGGCTACACCTTC

v_call: TRBV12-3/TRBV12-4
j_call: TRBJ1-2
d_call: -
clone_size: many
cdr3_aa: CASSLRPDGYTF
cdr3_nt: TGTGCCAGCAGTTTACGCCCGGATGGCTACACCTTC

v_call: TRBV20-1
j_call: TRBJ1-5
d_call: -
clone_size: many
cdr3_aa: CSARDPDSRQPQHF
cdr3_nt: TGCAGTGCTAGAGATCCCGACAGCAGGCAGCCCCAGCATTTT

v_call: TRBV20-1
j_call: TRBJ1-2
d_call: -
clone_size: -
cdr3_aa: CSARDPKTVDNYGYTF
cdr3_nt: TGCAGTGCTAGAGATCCGAAGACAGTCGACAACTATGGCTACACCTTC

v_call: TRBV20-1
j_call: TRBJ2-3
d_call: TRBD1
clone_size: few
cdr3_aa: CSAMTGSRTDTQYF
cdr3_nt: TGCAGTGCTATGACAGGGTCTCGCACAGATACGCAGTATTTT

v_call: TRBV9
j_call: TRBJ2-5
d_call: -
clone_size: few
cdr3_aa: CASSVASQGETQYF
cdr3_nt: TGTGCCAGCAGCGTCGCTAGCCAGGGGGAGACCCAGTACTTC

v_call: TRBV3-1
j_call: TRBJ1-4
d_call: -
clone_size: few
cdr3_aa: CARSQDPQSAEKLFF
cdr3_nt: TGTGCCAGAAGCCAAGATCCACAGTCAGCAGAAAAACTGTTTTTT

v_call: TRBV4-1
j_call: TRBJ2-5
d_call: -
clone_size: few
cdr3_aa: CASSSRGGQQETQYF
cdr3_nt: TGCGCCAGCAGTTCCCGCGGAGGACAGCAAGAGACCCAGTACTTC

v_call: TRBV27
j_call: TRBJ2-1
d_call: -
clone_size: -
cdr3_aa: CASSLDTGEGEQFF
cdr3_nt: TGTGCCAGCAGTTTAGACACAGGGGAGGGGGAGCAGTTCTTC

v_call: TRBV6-1
j_call: TRBJ1-4
d_call: TRBD1
clone_size: -
cdr3_aa: CASSGTGGLREKLFF
cdr3_nt: TGTGCCAGCAGTGGGACAGGGGGCCTGCGTGAAAAACTGTTTTTT

v_call: TRBV6-1
j_call: TRBJ2-1
d_call: TRBD1
clone_size: -
cdr3_aa: CASSSLKHQPGQTYNEQFF
cdr3_nt: TGTGCCAGCAGCTCACTGAAACACCAACCGGGACAGACCTACAATGAGCAGTTCTTC

v_call: TRBV3-1
j_call: TRBJ1-2
d_call: -
clone_size: -
cdr3_aa: CASSQEGPDYGYTF
cdr3_nt: TGTGCCAGCAGCCAAGAGGGGCCGGACTATGGCTACACCTTC

v_call: TRBV6-1
j_call: TRBJ2-4
d_call: -
clone_size: -
cdr3_aa: CASRNSGAKNIQYF
cdr3_nt: TGTGCCAGCAGAAATAGCGGAGCCAAAAACATTCAGTACTTC

v_call: TRBV5-1
j_call: TRBJ2-2
d_call: TRBD2
clone_size: -
cdr3_aa: CASSSTSVYTGELFF
cdr3_nt: TGCGCCAGCAGCTCGACTAGCGTATACACCGGGGAGCTGTTTTTT

v_call: TRBV5-1
j_call: TRBJ2-3
d_call: -
clone_size: many
cdr3_aa: CASSPGIQGGITDTQYF
cdr3_nt: TGCGCCAGCAGCCCCGGAATACAGGGGGGGATCACAGATACGCAGTATTTT